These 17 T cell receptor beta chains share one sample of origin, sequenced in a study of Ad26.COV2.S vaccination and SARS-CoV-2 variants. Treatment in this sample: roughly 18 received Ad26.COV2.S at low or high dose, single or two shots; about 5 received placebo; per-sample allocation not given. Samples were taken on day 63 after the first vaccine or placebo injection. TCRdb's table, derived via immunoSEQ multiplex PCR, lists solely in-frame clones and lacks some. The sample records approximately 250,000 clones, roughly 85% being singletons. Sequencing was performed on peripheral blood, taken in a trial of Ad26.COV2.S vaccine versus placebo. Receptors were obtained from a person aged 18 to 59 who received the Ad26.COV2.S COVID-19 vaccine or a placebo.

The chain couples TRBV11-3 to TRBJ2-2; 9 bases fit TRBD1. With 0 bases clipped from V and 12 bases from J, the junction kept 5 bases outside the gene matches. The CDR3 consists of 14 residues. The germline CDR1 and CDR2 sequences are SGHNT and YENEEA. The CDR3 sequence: CASSLDLGTGQLFF. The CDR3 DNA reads TGTGCCAGCAGCTTAGATCTTGGGACAGGGCAGCTGTTTTTT.

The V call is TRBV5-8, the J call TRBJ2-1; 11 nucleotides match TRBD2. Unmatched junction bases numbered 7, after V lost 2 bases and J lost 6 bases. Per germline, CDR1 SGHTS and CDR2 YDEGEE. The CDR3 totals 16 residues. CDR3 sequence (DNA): TGTGCCAGCAGCTTAATGGGACTAGCGGAATTCAATGAGCAGTTCTTC. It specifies CASSLMGLAEFNEQFF.

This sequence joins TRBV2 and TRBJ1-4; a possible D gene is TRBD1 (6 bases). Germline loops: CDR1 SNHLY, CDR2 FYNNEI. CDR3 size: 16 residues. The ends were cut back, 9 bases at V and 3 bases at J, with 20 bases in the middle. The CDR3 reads CASNIKGGTANEKLFF. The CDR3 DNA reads TGTGCCAGTAACATCAAGGGGGGTACGGCTAATGAAAAACTGTTTTTT.

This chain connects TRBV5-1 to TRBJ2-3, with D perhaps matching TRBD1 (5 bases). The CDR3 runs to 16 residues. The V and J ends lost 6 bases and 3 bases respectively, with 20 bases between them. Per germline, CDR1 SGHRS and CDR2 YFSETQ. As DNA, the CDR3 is TGCGCCAGCACCCAATTAGGGGCGAAGGGTACAGATACGCAGTATTTT. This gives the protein CASTQLGAKGTDTQYF.

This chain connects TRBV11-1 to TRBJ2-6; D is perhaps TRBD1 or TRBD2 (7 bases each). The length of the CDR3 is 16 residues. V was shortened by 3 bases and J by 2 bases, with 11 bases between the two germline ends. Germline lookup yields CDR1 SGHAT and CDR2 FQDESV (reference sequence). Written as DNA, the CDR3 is TGTGCCAGCAGCTTGGGAGGGGGCGCTGGGGCCAACGTCCTGACTTTC. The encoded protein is CASSLGGGAGANVLTF.

In DNA form, the CDR3 reads TGTGCCAGCAGCTTCGGGGGGGCATCTGAGCAGTTCTTC. It is translated as CASSFGGASEQFF. The chain has TRBV7-9 and TRBJ2-1; 8 bases match TRBD2. V shed 3 bases and J 9 bases; nucleotides not matched to a gene: 4. Germline V gene data show CDR1 as SEHNR and CDR2 as FQNEAQ (reference sequence). The CDR3 has 13 residues.

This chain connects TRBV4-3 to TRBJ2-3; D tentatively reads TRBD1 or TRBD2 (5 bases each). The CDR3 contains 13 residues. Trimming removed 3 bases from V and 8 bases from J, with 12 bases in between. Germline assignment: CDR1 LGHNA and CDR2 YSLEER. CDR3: CASSHRDQPTQYF. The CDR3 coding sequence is TGCGCCAGCAGCCACCGGGACCAACCTACGCAGTATTTT.

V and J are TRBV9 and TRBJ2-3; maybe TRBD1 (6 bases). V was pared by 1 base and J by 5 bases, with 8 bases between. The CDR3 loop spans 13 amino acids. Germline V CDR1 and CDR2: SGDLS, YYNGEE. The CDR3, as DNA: TGTGCCAGCAGCGTACAGGGGAGAGATACGCAGTATTTT. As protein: CASSVQGRDTQYF.

CDR3 region: CAWSASFSGNTIYF. CDR3 coding DNA: TGTGCCTGGAGTGCATCATTCTCTGGAAACACCATATATTTT. The rearrangement joins TRBV30 to TRBJ1-3; D uncertain. This CDR3 is built from 14 residues. V shed 1 base and J shed 0 bases, with 7 bases lying between them. The germline gives CDR1 GTSNPN, CDR2 SVGIG (reference sequence).

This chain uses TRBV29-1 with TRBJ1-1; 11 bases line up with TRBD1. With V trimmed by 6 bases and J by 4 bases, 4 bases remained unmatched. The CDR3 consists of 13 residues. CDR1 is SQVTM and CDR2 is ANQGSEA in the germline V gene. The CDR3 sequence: CSVAGTGGTEAFF. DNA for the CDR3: TGCAGCGTCGCCGGGACAGGGGGCACTGAAGCTTTCTTT.

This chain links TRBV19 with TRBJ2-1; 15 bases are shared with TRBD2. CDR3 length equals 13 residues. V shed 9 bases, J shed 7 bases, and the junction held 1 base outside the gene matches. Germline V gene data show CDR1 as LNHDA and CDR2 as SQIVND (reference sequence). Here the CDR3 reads CASGTSGRNEQFF. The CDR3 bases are TGTGCCAGCGGGACTAGCGGGAGGAATGAGCAGTTCTTC.

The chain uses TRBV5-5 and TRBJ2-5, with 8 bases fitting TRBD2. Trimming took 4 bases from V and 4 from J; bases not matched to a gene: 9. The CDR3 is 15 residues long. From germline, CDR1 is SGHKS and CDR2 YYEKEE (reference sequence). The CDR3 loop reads CASSAVGLAGETQYF. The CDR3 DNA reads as TGTGCCAGCAGCGCAGTAGGGCTAGCGGGAGAGACCCAGTACTTC.

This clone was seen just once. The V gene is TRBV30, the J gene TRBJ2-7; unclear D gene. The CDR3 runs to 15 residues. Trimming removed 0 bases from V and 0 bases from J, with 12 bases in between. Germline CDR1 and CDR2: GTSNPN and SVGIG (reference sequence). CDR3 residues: CAWSVILLPSYEQYF. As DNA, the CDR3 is TGTGCCTGGAGTGTTATACTTCTCCCCTCCTACGAGCAGTACTTC.

Here the CDR3 reads CASSQDIRLYGYTF. The CDR3 region has the DNA TGTGCCAGCAGCCAAGATATTCGCCTCTATGGCTACACCTTC. This chain uses TRBV4-2 with TRBJ1-2, with D unclear. The length of the CDR3 is 14 residues. Germline CDR1 is LGHNA and CDR2 is YNFKEQ. V lost 0 bases and J 4 bases, leaving 9 bases between the germline ends.

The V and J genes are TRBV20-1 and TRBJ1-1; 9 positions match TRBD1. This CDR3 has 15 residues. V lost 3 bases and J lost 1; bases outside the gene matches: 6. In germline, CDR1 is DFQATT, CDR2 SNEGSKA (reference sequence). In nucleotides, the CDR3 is TGCAGTGCTAGTAGGCCGACAGGGGGGAACACTGAAGCTTTCTTT. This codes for CSASRPTGGNTEAFF.

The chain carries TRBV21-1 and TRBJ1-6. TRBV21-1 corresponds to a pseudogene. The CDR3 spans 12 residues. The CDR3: CASSKLTSPLHF. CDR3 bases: TGTGCCAGCAGCAAACTGACCTCACCCCTCCACTTT.

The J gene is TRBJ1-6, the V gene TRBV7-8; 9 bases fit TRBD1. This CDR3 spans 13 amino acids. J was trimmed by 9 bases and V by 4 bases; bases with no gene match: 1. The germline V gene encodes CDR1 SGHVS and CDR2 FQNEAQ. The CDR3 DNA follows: TGTGCCAGCAGCTCGGACAGGGGTTCACCCCTCCACTTT. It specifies CASSSDRGSPLHF.